A single TCR beta chain is shown here with its context. Its matching antigen is unknown. The PCR was carried out with 60 Vbeta primers and 13 Jbeta primers. Assay used: immunoSEQ multiplex PCR; TCRdb lists only in-frame clones, some missing. The table has roughly 56,000 clones, around 87% seen once. The data stem from a study of cytomegalovirus exposure and HLA in healthy donors. The wider study: Around 87 million unique TCRs, all from HLA-typed donors, were included in an early release of the data. Study observations and caveats: Later, an analysis showed that TCR beta chains associated with HLA were more clonally expanded than others that were equally common. Later analysis demonstrated an association between a missense DCLRE1C variant and TCR beta V- and J-gene trimming. TRBV6-2, TRBV6-3 and some other V segments were unresolvable in 87-base-pair reads.

From germline, CDR1 is SEHNR and CDR2 FQNEAQ (reference sequence). Trimming pared 7 bases from V and 0 bases from J, leaving 19 bases between. This CDR3 has 16 residues. The chain recombines TRBV7-9 with TRBJ2-7; a weak D match, TRBD1 (6 bases). The TCR was taken from a man between 18 and 29 years old in good health and CMV-seronegative. The specimen was PBMCs. CDR3 in amino acids: CASTTTRDISSYEQYF. Here the CDR3 DNA reads TGTGCCAGCACCACTACGAGGGACATCAGCTCCTACGAGCAGTACTTC.